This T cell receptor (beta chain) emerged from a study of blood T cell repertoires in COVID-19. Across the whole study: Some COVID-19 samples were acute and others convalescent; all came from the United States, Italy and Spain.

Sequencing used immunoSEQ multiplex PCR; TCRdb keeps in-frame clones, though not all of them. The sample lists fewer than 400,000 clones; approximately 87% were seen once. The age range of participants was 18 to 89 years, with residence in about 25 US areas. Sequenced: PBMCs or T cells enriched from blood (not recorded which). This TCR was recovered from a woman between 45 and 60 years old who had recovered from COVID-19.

The CDR3 nucleotides are TGCGCCAGCAGCCCCGACAGACCGAGTAGGGGCTACACCTTC. Residues: CASSPDRPSRGYTF. V is TRBV5-1 and J is TRBJ1-2; weak D call: TRBD1 (5 bases). Germline V gene sequence: CDR1 SGHRS, CDR2 YFSETQ. The CDR3 runs to 14 residues. V gave up 4 bases and J gave up 8 bases, with 18 bases separating them.